These T cell receptor beta chains were read from a single sample in a study of response to subunit inactivated influenza vaccine. TCRdb itself ran the RT-PCR reads through MiXCR, one entry per CDR3 protein. The sample contains a few hundred thousand distinct CDR3 sequences, 14% of which appear only once. Specimen: PBMCs from blood, collected roughly 13 days after vaccination. These receptor sequences come from a man aged 45 to 65 who received an inactivated influenza vaccine. Each CDR3 is given with its conserved first and last residue. Fields, in order: D gene, J gene, clone size, V gene, CDR3 protein, CDR3 DNA. The D gene is left open where the match is weak. Rows may omit the clone size; those that give it use once, few, many or a size class.

>NA|TRBJ2-5|few|TRBV7-2
CASRVMSQETQYF
TGTGCCAGCCGGGTCATGTCTCAAGAGACCCAGTACTTC
>TRBD1|TRBJ1-4|few|TRBV7-8
CASSLGDREGAKLFF
TGTGCCAGCAGCTTAGGGGACAGGGAGGGTGCAAAACTGTTTTTT
>NA|TRBJ2-1|few|TRBV2
CASIQRAGQFF
TGTGCCAGCATTCAGAGGGCCGGGCAGTTCTTC
>NA|TRBJ2-5|few|TRBV6-2/TRBV6-3
CASSYGAGGARETQYF
TGTGCCAGCAGTTACGGTGCTGGGGGTGCGCGAGAGACCCAGTACTTC
>NA|TRBJ2-5|NA|TRBV28
CASSTGPAGETQYF
TGTGCCAGCAGCACCGGCCCCGCGGGGGAGACCCAGTACTTC
>NA|TRBJ1-4|few|TRBV25-1
CASSEQGGSEKLFF
TGTGCCAGCAGTGAACAAGGGGGTAGTGAAAAACTGTTTTTT
>NA|TRBJ2-3|many|TRBV29-1
CSAAQGTDTQYF
TGCAGCGCCGCCCAGGGTACAGATACGCAGTATTTT
>NA|TRBJ2-3|few|TRBV30
CACTQPTDTQYF
TGTGCCTGTACTCAGCCCACAGATACGCAGTATTTT
>TRBD1|TRBJ1-2|few|TRBV12-3/TRBV12-4
CASTIQSGGHLGYTF
TGTGCCAGCACCATCCAGTCAGGGGGCCACCTTGGCTACACCTTC
>NA|TRBJ2-3|many|TRBV12-3/TRBV12-4
CASSLVLGNTDTQYF
TGTGCCAGCAGTTTAGTTTTGGGGAACACAGATACGCAGTATTTT
>NA|TRBJ2-5|many|TRBV12-3/TRBV12-4
CASSLLGETQYF
TGTGCCAGCAGTTTATTGGGGGAGACCCAGTACTTC
>NA|TRBJ2-5|few|TRBV5-1
CASSLEGGGVETQYF
TGCGCCAGCAGCTTGGAGGGCGGGGGCGTAGAGACCCAGTACTTC
>NA|TRBJ1-6|few|TRBV24-1
CATSDHGNSPLHF
TGTGCCACCAGTGACCACGGCAATTCACCCCTCCACTTT
>TRBD1|TRBJ1-2|few|TRBV10-3
CANQGAWGYTF
TGTGCCAACCAGGGGGCTTGGGGCTACACCTTC
>TRBD1|TRBJ2-5|NA|TRBV28
CASSSGQDLRTQYF
TGTGCCAGCAGTTCCGGACAGGATCTCCGGACCCAGTACTTC
>NA|TRBJ2-1|few|TRBV19
CARKKVKEGYNEQFF
TGTGCCAGGAAAAAGGTCAAGGAGGGCTACAATGAGCAGTTCTTC
>NA|TRBJ2-7|NA|TRBV7-6
CASSPTTGAVYEQYF
TGTGCCAGCAGCCCAACAACGGGGGCGGTCTACGAGCAGTACTTC
>NA|TRBJ1-1|NA|TRBV21-1
CASSIRDRGRAAFF
TGTGCCAGCAGCATCCGGGACAGGGGCCGAGCCGCTTTCTTT
>TRBD2|TRBJ2-1|NA|TRBV24-1
CATSDLRTSGSYNEQFF
TGTGCCACCAGTGATCTTAGGACTAGCGGGTCCTACAATGAGCAGTTCTTC
>NA|TRBJ1-4|few|TRBV4-3
CASSQGPGIGEKLFF
TGCGCCAGCAGCCAAGGGCCGGGAATCGGTGAAAAACTGTTTTTT
>NA|TRBJ1-1|NA|TRBV5-6
CASSLGAARGTEAFF
TGTGCCAGCAGCTTAGGGGCAGCCAGGGGCACTGAAGCTTTCTTT
>NA|TRBJ2-6|NA|TRBV20-1
CSARKWDSGANVLTF
TGCAGTGCTAGAAAATGGGACTCTGGGGCCAACGTCCTGACTTTC
>NA|TRBJ2-2|NA|TRBV7-9
CASSPEDNPGELFF
TGTGCCAGCAGCCCAGAAGACAACCCCGGGGAGCTGTTTTTT